The 22 T cell receptor beta chains listed next were all sequenced from one sample in a study of T cell responses to AZD1222 COVID-19 vaccine. TCRdb's copy holds only in-frame clones and misses some; the assay was immunoSEQ multiplex PCR. The sample yields 140,000 or so clones, roughly 90% seen once. Sequencing was performed on peripheral blood, taken 28 days after the second dose of the MenACWY control vaccine. The source is an adult who received the MenACWY meningococcal vaccine as a control.

The chain has TRBV5-6 and TRBJ2-7; D possibly corresponds to TRBD1 (6 bases). The CDR3 has 14 amino acids. Trimming left V 0 bases short and J 5 bases short, with 12 bases between. Germline CDR1 SGHDT, CDR2 YYEEEE. The CDR3 nucleotides read TGTGCCAGCAGCTTGGCAGGGGTCCCCCACGAGCAGTACTTC. Its translation is CASSLAGVPHEQYF. The whole variable domain, remainder taken from reference TRBV5-6 and TRBJ2-7, is DAGVTQSPTHLIKTRGQQVTLRCSPKSGHDTVSWYQQALGQGPQFIFQYYEEEERQRGNFPDRFSGHQFPNYSSELNVNALLLGDSALYLCASSLAGVPHEQYFGPGTRLTVT.

This chain uses TRBV4-3 with TRBJ2-7; D may be TRBD1 or TRBD2 (5 bases each). This CDR3 has 13 amino acids. Trimming removed 4 bases at V and 3 bases at J, with 10 bases between. CDR1 is LGHNA, CDR2 YSLEER, per germline. CDR3 in amino acids: CASSPGPRYEQYF. In nucleotides, the CDR3 is TGCGCCAGCAGCCCGGGACCGCGCTACGAGCAGTACTTC.

The chain employs TRBV4-1 and TRBJ1-1; D unresolved. The V end lost 6 bases, the J end lost 6 bases, and 20 bases lay between the germline ends. The CDR3 runs to 15 residues. Germline V gene sequence: CDR1 MGHRA, CDR2 YSYEKL. The CDR3 is CASSHDSETNSEAFF. The CDR3 region has the DNA TGCGCCAGCAGTCACGACTCGGAGACAAACTCTGAAGCTTTCTTT.

The chain recombines TRBV18 with TRBJ2-7, with D possibly TRBD1 on 5 matching bases. CDR3 length: 12 residues. Trimming removed 3 bases at V and 7 bases at J, with 10 bases between. Germline V gene sequence: CDR1 KGHSH, CDR2 LQKENI. The CDR3 is CASSPFQGEQYF. CDR3 DNA: TGTGCCAGCTCACCGTTCCAGGGAGAGCAGTACTTC.

This chain links TRBV19 with TRBJ1-5; D is undetermined. The CDR3 contains 15 residues. CDR1 is LNHDA, CDR2 SQIVND, per germline (reference sequence). V lost 0 bases and J lost 1, with 7 bases in between. In DNA, the CDR3 is TGTGCCAGTAGTATAGATCTAAGGAGCAATCAGCCCCAGCATTTT. Amino acids: CASSIDLRSNQPQHF.

The chain carries TRBV30 and TRBJ1-2, with D possibly TRBD1 on 5 matching bases. Trimming pared 4 bases from V and 3 bases from J, leaving 9 bases between. There are 12 residues in the CDR3. Germline V gene lookup returns CDR1 GTSNPN and CDR2 SVGIG (reference sequence). The CDR3 region is CAWKPGYYGYTF. For the CDR3, the DNA is TGTGCCTGGAAGCCAGGGTACTATGGCTACACCTTC. The variable domain in full, completed from reference TRBV30 and TRBJ1-2, reads SQTIHQWPATLVQPVGSPLSLECTVEGTSNPNLYWYRQAAGRGLQLLFYSVGIGQISSEVPQNLSASRPQDRQFILSSKKLLLSDSGFYLCAWKPGYYGYTFGSGTRLTVV.

V and J are TRBV6-5 and TRBJ2-7, with D maybe TRBD2 (6 bases). The V gene lost 6 bases and the J gene lost 4 bases, with 16 bases spanning the gap. The CDR3 is 14 residues long. CDR1 and CDR2 (germline): MNHEY, SVGAGI. CDR3 amino acids: CASSRNTEGYEQYF. Written as DNA, the CDR3 is TGTGCCAGCAGCCGAAACACGGAGGGTTACGAGCAGTACTTC.

This chain uses TRBV21-1 with TRBJ1-5. TRBV21-1 is flagged as a pseudogene. The CDR3 covers 11 residues. CDR3 nucleotides: TGTGCCAGCAGCCCCCATCAGCCCCAGCATTTT. Its translation: CASSPHQPQHF.

The V gene is TRBV28, the J gene TRBJ2-2; 12 bases agree with TRBD1. With V trimmed by 4 bases and J by 5 bases, 2 bases remained unmatched. The CDR3 consists of 15 residues. Germline V CDR1 and CDR2: MDHEN, SYDVKM. CDR3 residues: CASSWGQGATGELFF. CDR3 bases: TGTGCCAGCAGTTGGGGACAGGGGGCTACCGGGGAGCTGTTTTTT.

This clone came up once. V is TRBV7-2 and J is TRBJ1-2; the D is unclear. V was clipped by 0 bases and J by 4 bases, with 6 bases between them. Germline CDR1 reads SGHTA; CDR2 reads FQGNSA. This CDR3 region has 13 residues. The CDR3 nucleotides read TGTGCCAGCAGCTTAGCGACGGTCTATGGCTACACCTTC. It translates to CASSLATVYGYTF.

The chain recombines TRBV12-3 or TRBV12-4 with TRBJ2-1; D not resolved. The CDR3 runs 10 residues. V shed 3 bases and J shed 7 bases, with 1 base lying between them. The CDR3 spells CASSLNEQFF. CDR3 DNA: TGTGCCAGCAGTTTGAATGAGCAGTTCTTC.

This clone was observed a few times. V usage is TRBV6-2 or TRBV6-3 and J usage is TRBJ2-1, with D perhaps matching TRBD2 (6 bases). V lost 6 bases and J lost 3, with 18 bases in between. From germline, CDR1 is MNHEY and CDR2 SVGEGT. The CDR3 consists of 16 residues. CDR3 nucleotide sequence: TGTGCCAGCAGCTTAGCGTCTACCGGGGGCTACAATGAGCAGTTCTTC. This sequence encodes CASSLASTGGYNEQFF.

The J gene is TRBJ2-5, the V gene TRBV7-9, with no clear D. The CDR3 totals 15 residues. The V end was cut by 1 base, the J end by 8 bases, with 17 bases between. Germline CDR1 and CDR2: SEHNR and FQNEAQ (reference sequence). CDR3 in DNA: TGTGCCAGCAGCTTAGACATTTCCCCGCTCGGAACCCAGTACTTC. Protein sequence: CASSLDISPLGTQYF.

The sample holds a few counts of this clone. The chain combines TRBV27 with TRBJ2-1; tentative D call: TRBD2 (5 bases). CDR1 and CDR2 from the germline V gene are MNHEY and SMNVEV (reference sequence). Trimming pared 5 bases from V and 14 bases from J, leaving 19 bases between. This CDR3 contains 13 residues. The chain's CDR3 is CASSLPGTGVEFF. The CDR3 bases are TGTGCCAGCAGTCTCCCGGGCACCGGGGTTGAGTTCTTC.

The chain has TRBV28 and TRBJ2-4; the D gene is possibly TRBD2 (7 bases). In germline, CDR1 is MDHEN, CDR2 SYDVKM. V was pared by 8 bases and J by 4 bases, with 21 bases between. The CDR3 covers 16 residues. Written as DNA, the CDR3 is TGTGCCAGCTGTGGGGGGGCCGGGGGATCAAAAAACATTCAGTACTTC. Translating gives CASCGGAGGSKNIQYF.

This chain joins TRBV11-3 and TRBJ1-2, with TRBD1 as a possible D gene (5 bases). Germline loops: CDR1 SGHNT, CDR2 YENEEA. Trimming removed 1 base at V and 2 bases at J, with 11 bases between. This CDR3 is built from 15 residues. The CDR3 loop is CASSLGGSLNYGYTF. For the CDR3, the DNA is TGTGCCAGCAGCTTAGGGGGGTCCCTGAACTATGGCTACACCTTC.

The chain's CDR3 is CASSPRLRGYEQYF. DNA for the CDR3: TGTGCCAGCAGCCCAAGACTCCGAGGGTACGAGCAGTACTTC. The chain employs TRBV11-3 and TRBJ2-7; TRBD2 is a possible D gene (5 bases). Trimming shortened V by 5 bases and J by 4 bases, and 15 bases separated the two germline ends. Germline V gives CDR1 SGHNT, CDR2 YENEEA. The CDR3 contains 14 residues.

The V call is TRBV7-2, the J call TRBJ2-2; D is unresolved. CDR1 is SGHTA, CDR2 FQGNSA, per germline. V lost 2 bases, J lost 7 bases, and 11 bases lay in between. This CDR3 contains 14 residues. In DNA form, the CDR3 reads TGTGCCAGCAGCTTATACATTTCGGGCGGGGAGCTGTTTTTT. Its protein product is CASSLYISGGELFF.

The chain recombines TRBV28 with TRBJ1-4; D uncertain. The CDR3 contains 14 residues. V lost 5 bases to trimming and J lost 8 bases, with 15 bases between them. CDR1 is MDHEN, CDR2 SYDVKM, per germline. The CDR3 DNA is TGTGCCAGCAGTGGCCGTAGGATTTGGGAAAAACTGTTTTTT. Its protein product is CASSGRRIWEKLFF.

The chain has TRBV9 and TRBJ1-6; D remains ambiguous. The germline V gene has CDR1 SGDLS and CDR2 YYNGEE. CDR3 size: 15 residues. Trimming pared 0 bases from V and 3 bases from J, leaving 7 bases between. The CDR3 coding sequence is TGTGCCAGCAGCGTAGATCCTAACTATAATTCACCCCTCCACTTT. This gives the protein CASSVDPNYNSPLHF.

The V and J genes are TRBV19 and TRBJ1-4, with D possibly matching TRBD1 (5 bases). Germline V CDR1 and CDR2: LNHDA, SQIVND (reference sequence). V was shortened by 7 bases and J by 2 bases, with 14 bases between the two germline ends. This CDR3 spans 15 amino acids. CDR3 loop: CASTVRGRTNEKLFF. The CDR3, as DNA: TGTGCCAGTACAGTTCGGGGGAGGACTAATGAAAAACTGTTTTTT.

This sequence joins TRBV28 and TRBJ2-7; 8 positions agree with TRBD2. V gave up 4 bases and J gave up 3 bases; unmatched junction bases: 11. The length of the CDR3 is 16 residues. CDR1 MDHEN and CDR2 SYDVKM come from the germline V gene. DNA of the CDR3: TGTGCCAGCAGTTCGAGTATAGCGGGAACCCTCTACGAGCAGTACTTC. Translation: CASSSSIAGTLYEQYF.